This TCR beta chain comes out of a study of blood T cell repertoires in COVID-19. The age range of participants was about 18 to 100 years, with residence in about two dozen US areas. The study assigned cohorts using participant-reported clinical history. Produced via immunoSEQ multiplex PCR; TCRdb's table is partial and in-frame only. The sample has roughly 250,000 clones, over 75% seen once. The TCR comes from a woman aged 45 to 65 who had recovered from COVID-19. Sequencing used PBMCs or T cells enriched from blood (not recorded which).

The DNA of the CDR3 is TGTGCCAGCAGTGAGAGCTCTTCAGGGGGCTACGCCTACGAGCAGTACTTC. Translation: CASSESSSGGYAYEQYF. V and J are TRBV28 and TRBJ2-7, with 8 bases fitting TRBD1. This CDR3 is built from 17 residues. With V trimmed by 5 bases and J by 2 bases, 14 bases remained unmatched. Germline CDR1 reads MDHEN; CDR2 reads SYDVKM.